The 28 T cell receptor beta chains listed next were all sequenced from one sample in a study of blood T cells in healthy people across ages. Primed by a sample-barcoded 5' primer and a J-beta primer mix, a second PCR proceeded for roughly 7 to 11 cycles. TCRdb passed the 5' RACE reads through MiXCR, listing each CDR3 protein once. The sample holds 1.2 million to 1.5 million distinct CDR3 sequences, 42% seen once. Input material: blood. All receptors derive from a woman between 18 and 29 years old in good health.

V is TRBV5-1 and J is TRBJ1-1, with D maybe TRBD1 (5 bases). V lost 4 bases to trimming and J lost 1 base, with 14 bases between them. CDR1 SGHRS and CDR2 YFSETQ come from the germline V gene. This CDR3 is built from 15 residues. This CDR3 is CASSLPQGQNTEAFF. CDR3 nucleotide sequence: TGCGCCAGCAGCCTTCCCCAGGGCCAGAACACTGAAGCTTTCTTT.

The chain combines TRBV7-2 with TRBJ2-3; D remains unclear. Germline V gives CDR1 SGHTA, CDR2 FQGNSA. Trimming shortened V by 1 base and J by 3 bases, and 11 bases separated the two germline ends. This CDR3 comprises 15 residues. The DNA for the CDR3 is TGTGCCAGCAGCTTAGACCCAGCCGGGACAGATACGCAGTATTTT. The encoded protein is CASSLDPAGTDTQYF.

This clonotype has more than one count but fewer than ten. This chain connects TRBV5-1 to TRBJ2-3; D possibly corresponds to TRBD1 (5 bases). From germline, CDR1 is SGHRS and CDR2 YFSETQ. V was clipped by 0 bases and J by 3 bases, with 11 bases between them. The CDR3 is 15 residues long. The CDR3, as DNA: TGCGCCAGCAGCTTGGAGGGGAAAATGACAGATACGCAGTATTTT. It specifies CASSLEGKMTDTQYF.

This clonotype was recorded a few times. The chain has TRBV7-9 and TRBJ2-5, with 7 bases identical to TRBD1. The CDR3 has 15 residues. J lost 11 bases, V lost 5 bases, and 17 bases had no gene match. Germline-derived CDR1 and CDR2 are SEHNR and FQNEAQ (reference sequence). The CDR3 DNA reads TGTGCCAGCAGCACCATGACAGGGTTGAGGAATGAGCAGTACTTC. As protein: CASSTMTGLRNEQYF. Full variable domain (remainder filled in from reference TRBV7-9 and TRBJ2-5): DTGVSQNPRHKITKRGQNVTFRCDPISEHNRLYWYRQTLGQGPEFLTYFQNEAQLEKSRLLSDRFSAERPKGSFSTLEIQRTEQGDSAMYLCASSTMTGLRNEQYFGPGTRLLVL.

This clonotype showed up just a few times. The V and J genes are TRBV6-6 and TRBJ2-2; D remains unclear. The CDR3 length is 11 residues. Trimming removed 9 bases from V and 8 bases from J, with 10 bases in between. CDR1 and CDR2 (germline): MNHNY, SVGAGI (reference sequence). This CDR3 is CASTNYGELFF. CDR3 nucleotide sequence: TGTGCCAGTACTAACTATGGGGAGCTGTTTTTT.

The chain couples TRBV7-8 to TRBJ2-6; TRBD2 might be the D (5 bases). The CDR3 is made up of 16 amino acids. Germline V CDR1 and CDR2: SGHVS, FQNEAQ. V lost 10 bases and J 5 bases, leaving 21 bases between the germline ends. CDR3 in amino acids: CAILDLRGSRANVLTF. The CDR3 region has the DNA TGTGCCATCCTGGACCTACGAGGGAGTAGGGCCAACGTCCTGACTTTC.

This clonotype was observed a few times. This chain connects TRBV2 to TRBJ2-5; D is possibly TRBD1 or TRBD2 (5 bases each). The CDR3 loop spans 14 amino acids. Germline lookup yields CDR1 SNHLY and CDR2 FYNNEI. V shed 5 bases and J shed 0 bases, with 10 bases lying between them. DNA for the CDR3: TGTGCCAGCAGTCGGGACGGATACCAAGAGACCCAGTACTTC. It specifies CASSRDGYQETQYF.

This clonotype showed up just once. Compared with germline, one end of the junction differs, possibly owing to a read error. The chain is built from TRBV5-1 and TRBJ2-1, with D uncertain. Germline CDR1 is SGHRS and CDR2 is YFSETQ. The CDR3 totals 14 residues. In nucleotides, the CDR3 is TGCGCCAGCAGCTCTTTGAACCTCTACGATGAGCAGTTCTTC. Translating it yields CASSSLNLYDEQFF.

This sequence joins TRBV6-2 or TRBV6-3 and TRBJ2-1; 11 bases align to TRBD2. The V segment lost 2 bases and the J segment 10 bases; nucleotides outside the gene matches: 13. The CDR3 consists of 17 residues. Germline V gene sequence: CDR1 MNHEY, CDR2 SVGEGT. The CDR3 region has the DNA TGTGCCAGCAGTTACCCGGCTAGCGGGGGGTATGTCTACGAGCAGTTCTTC. Amino acids: CASSYPASGGYVYEQFF.

Here the CDR3 DNA reads TGTGCCAGCAGTCGGGACCCACAGGAAGAAGCTTTCTTT. It translates to CASSRDPQEEAFF. The V and J genes are TRBV7-2 and TRBJ1-1; D perhaps matches TRBD1 (5 bases). Trimming pared 6 bases from V and 8 bases from J, leaving 16 bases between. Germline CDR1 reads SGHTA; CDR2 reads FQGNSA. CDR3 length: 13 residues. The full variable domain, completed using reference TRBV7-2 and TRBJ1-1, is GAGVSQSPSNKVTEKGKDVELRCDPISGHTALYWYRQSLGQGLEFLIYFQGNSAPDKSGLPSDRFSAERTGGSVSTLTIQRTQQEDSAVYLCASSRDPQEEAFFGQGTRLTVV.

There are a few counts of this clonotype. The chain combines TRBV4-1 with TRBJ2-5, with TRBD2 matching over 13 bases. Germline V CDR1 and CDR2: MGHRA, YSYEKL. This CDR3 is built from 20 residues. Germline trimming cut 4 bases from V and 0 bases from J; bases unmatched to any gene: 14. Written as DNA, the CDR3 is TGCGCCAGCAGCCCCGCCGGACTAGCGGGGGCAGATACGTACCAAGAGACCCAGTACTTC. Protein: CASSPAGLAGADTYQETQYF.

The rearrangement joins TRBV19 to TRBJ2-7; 12 nucleotides align to TRBD2. V shed 3 bases, J shed 5 bases, and the junction held 14 bases outside the gene matches. CDR1 LNHDA and CDR2 SQIVND come from the germline V gene (reference sequence). The CDR3 contains 18 residues. CDR3 protein: CASSIWGLAGFDGNEQYF. The CDR3 DNA is TGTGCCAGTAGTATTTGGGGACTAGCGGGTTTCGACGGGAACGAGCAGTACTTC.

This chain connects TRBV6-2 or TRBV6-3 to TRBJ1-1; unclear D gene. This CDR3 has 12 residues. Trimming took 2 bases from V and 4 from J, leaving 5 bases between them. Per germline, CDR1 MNHEY and CDR2 SVGEGT. The CDR3 reads CASSYLATEAFF. The CDR3 DNA follows: TGTGCCAGCAGTTACCTGGCCACTGAAGCTTTCTTT.

J is TRBJ1-5 and V is TRBV6-1, with 8 bases fitting TRBD1. From germline, CDR1 is MNHNS and CDR2 SASEGT. This CDR3 is 19 amino acids long. V was clipped by 2 bases and J by 3 bases; unmatched bases: 15. CDR3 nucleotide sequence: TGTGCCAGCAGTGAAATGGAGGACAGGGTTCGGGCGAACAATCAGCCCCAGCATTTT. This encodes CASSEMEDRVRANNQPQHF.

The chain is built from TRBV5-1 and TRBJ2-1, with TRBD2 matching over 12 bases. Germline assignment: CDR1 SGHRS and CDR2 YFSETQ. The junction had 7 bases not matched to a gene; V was cut back by 3 bases and J by 6 bases. The CDR3 consists of 16 residues. CDR3 region: CASSSGLAGSCNEQFF. CDR3 sequence (DNA): TGCGCCAGCAGCTCCGGACTAGCGGGAAGCTGCAATGAGCAGTTCTTC.

This chain uses TRBV12-3 or TRBV12-4 with TRBJ2-5; D tentatively fits TRBD1 or TRBD2 (5 bases each). The ends were cut back, 5 bases at V and 0 bases at J, with 22 bases in the middle. The CDR3 totals 18 residues. In nucleotides, the CDR3 is TGTGCCAGCAGTGCCGACACCGGGACGACGCCGTACCAAGAGACCCAGTACTTC. This translates into CASSADTGTTPYQETQYF.

The chain couples TRBV3-1 to TRBJ1-1, with D hard to call. CDR3 length: 11 residues. Looked up from germline, CDR1 is LGHDT and CDR2 is YNNKEL (reference sequence). Trimming left V 4 bases short and J 7 bases short, with 7 bases between. CDR3 bases: TGTGCCAGCAGCCCGGGAAGTGAAGCTTTCTTT. Residues: CASSPGSEAFF.

This rearrangement joins TRBV28 to TRBJ2-7, with D unclear. V shed 7 bases and J shed 2 bases, with 12 bases lying between them. Germline lookup yields CDR1 MDHEN and CDR2 SYDVKM. The CDR3 is 13 amino acids. The CDR3 DNA follows: TGTGCCAGCAATTCTAGAGCCCCCTACGAGCAGTACTTC. Its protein is CASNSRAPYEQYF.

The CDR3 DNA is TGTGCCAGCAGTTACGAGTCGCTTGGGGGCTATGGCTACACCTTC. This codes for CASSYESLGGYGYTF. V and J are TRBV6-2 or TRBV6-3 and TRBJ1-2, with D tentatively TRBD1 (5 bases). The CDR3 consists of 15 residues. Per the germline V gene, CDR1 is MNHEY and CDR2 is SVGEGT. V was cut by 2 bases and J by 4 bases, with 14 bases left in between.

The rearrangement uses TRBV9 and TRBJ2-2; D not resolved. Per the germline V gene, CDR1 is SGDLS and CDR2 is YYNGEE. Trimming took off 0 bases at V and 6 bases at J, with 6 bases between the two ends. The CDR3 contains 13 residues. In DNA, the CDR3 is TGTGCCAGCAGCGTAGATGGTTCCGGGGAGCTGTTTTTT. Protein product: CASSVDGSGELFF.

This clonotype was seen at least ten times. CDR3 bases: TGTGCCAGCAGCTTACGGGACAGAACTGACTATGGCTACACCTTC. As protein: CASSLRDRTDYGYTF. V gene TRBV7-9 combines with J gene TRBJ1-2; 7 bases match TRBD1. Germline V gene sequence: CDR1 SEHNR, CDR2 FQNEAQ (reference sequence). This CDR3 has 15 amino acids. J lost 3 bases, V lost 2 bases, and 6 bases had no gene match.

For this clonotype: An end of the junction differs from the germline gene, which may be a read error. This rearrangement joins TRBV6-1 to TRBJ2-6; perhaps TRBD1 as D (5 bases). Per the germline V gene, CDR1 is MNHNS and CDR2 is SASEGT. The CDR3 totals 15 residues. The CDR3 DNA reads TGCGCCAGCATTCCTAGGGGTTCTGGGGCCAACGTCCTGACTTTC. Translating gives CASIPRGSGANVLTF.

This clonotype has a count of ten or more. V usage is TRBV4-1 and J usage is TRBJ2-1, with a tentative D call TRBD1 (6 bases). Germline V gives CDR1 MGHRA, CDR2 YSYEKL. This CDR3 region has 15 residues. Trimming cost V 1 base and J 4 bases, with 11 bases left between them. The CDR3 coding sequence is TGCGCCAGCAGCCAAGCATCACAGGGTTACAATGAGCAGTTCTTC. This sequence encodes CASSQASQGYNEQFF.

V usage is TRBV20-1 and J usage is TRBJ1-4, with a tentative D call TRBD1 (5 bases). V lost 0 bases and J lost 8, with 13 bases in between. Germline CDR1 and CDR2: DFQATT and SNEGSKA (reference sequence). This CDR3 comprises 14 residues. The CDR3 region has the DNA TGCAGTGCTAGAGATGGTGGGGGAGCGGAAAAACTGTTTTTT. Protein: CSARDGGGAEKLFF.

This clonotype came up once. The chain has TRBV2 and TRBJ2-3, with D unresolved. Trimming left V 10 bases short and J 1 base short, with 15 bases between. The CDR3 is 14 amino acids. Germline V lookup: CDR1 SNHLY, CDR2 FYNNEI. CDR3 nucleotides: TGTGCCACCTGCGCGGATGAGGGCACAGATACGCAGTATTTT. Protein: CATCADEGTDTQYF.

Regarding this clonotype: The junction and the germline gene differ at one end; a read error may be behind it. The chain carries TRBV6-6 and TRBJ1-1; D ambiguous. CDR3 length equals 12 residues. Germline CDR1 MNHNY, CDR2 SVGAGI (reference sequence). CDR3 residues: CAGRLKSTEAFF. The CDR3 DNA is TGTGCCGGCAGACTAAAGTCCACTGAAGCTTTCTTT.

This clonotype was observed a few times. The chain combines TRBV28 with TRBJ2-7; D is perhaps TRBD1 or TRBD2 (5 bases each). Germline CDR1 reads MDHEN; CDR2 reads SYDVKM. V was pared by 2 bases and J by 4 bases, with 27 bases between. This CDR3 comprises 19 residues. This chain's CDR3 is CASSLKRQESGAGRYEQYF. The DNA of the CDR3 is TGTGCCAGCAGTTTAAAAAGGCAGGAATCCGGGGCAGGGAGATACGAGCAGTACTTC.

V usage is TRBV4-1 and J usage is TRBJ2-7, with 7 bases that match TRBD1. CDR1 is MGHRA, CDR2 YSYEKL, per germline. The ends lost 6 bases at V and 2 bases at J; junction bases unmatched: 7. The CDR3 consists of 14 residues. The CDR3, as DNA: TGCGCCAGCAGTCCGCCGGACAGGACCTACGAGCAGTACTTC. It encodes CASSPPDRTYEQYF.